The clone carrying this TCR beta chain was detected only a few times. Authors' processing steps: Estimates of nucleated cell counts were drawn from the amplification of reference gene primers. Using immunoSEQ multiplex PCR, the repertoire was profiled, and TCRdb retains in-frame clones only, with some absent. The D gene and trimming were derived from the DNA, and the V and J assignments and clone size from that table. The sample lists a few hundred thousand clones; around 83% were seen once. CDR1 and CDR2 (germline): SGHRS, YFSETQ. Unmatched junction bases numbered 5, after V lost 4 bases and J lost 1 base. CDR3 length: 15 amino acids. The data derive from a study of blood T cell repertoires in COVID-19.

The specimen was peripheral blood. The clonotype originates from a man between 50 and 59 years old with active or convalescent COVID-19. This chain connects TRBV5-1 to TRBJ1-5; 7 nucleotides line up with TRBD1. The CDR3 region is CASSPGTESNQPQHF. The CDR3, as DNA: TGCGCCAGCAGCCCCGGGACAGAAAGCAATCAGCCCCAGCATTTT.